The entry that follows covers one TCR beta chain sequence. The antigen is unknown. This entry belongs to a study of cytomegalovirus exposure and HLA in healthy donors. Study-wide points: Data from an earlier analysis indicated that most TCR beta V segments were productive either about 90% or about 30% of the time.

PCR primers comprised 60 Vbeta and 13 Jbeta primers. This table comes from immunoSEQ multiplex PCR, and its TCRdb copy is limited to in-frame clones, with some not included. This sample has about 94,000 clones, with around three fifths found just once. Germline V lookup: CDR1 LNHDA, CDR2 SQIVND (reference sequence). The ends lost 6 bases at V and 2 bases at J; junction bases unmatched: 4. The CDR3 has 14 residues. The sample taken for sequencing was PBMCs. This TCR came from a man aged 25-40 years in good health and CMV-seronegative. The genes are TRBV19 and TRBJ1-5; TRBD1 matches at 7 bases. The CDR3 loop is CASSSTGGNQPQHF. The CDR3 DNA is TGTGCCAGTAGCAGTACAGGGGGCAATCAGCCCCAGCATTTT.